This T cell receptor beta chain originates from a study of T cells in Graves' hyperthyroidism and ophthalmopathy. Using RNA transcripts as the source, TCR beta CDR3 regions were amplified. In the first-round RT-PCR of the TCR CDR3, the HTBI primer set was used. TCRdb analysed the multiplex PCR reads with MiXCR anew, one entry per CDR3 protein. The sample carries more than 300,000 distinct CDR3 sequences, approximately 15% recorded once. A single count supports this clonotype. V lost 1 base and J lost 8; bases outside the gene matches: 15. The CDR3 extends over 18 amino acids. Germline assignment: CDR1 SGHAT and CDR2 FQNNGV.

J is TRBJ2-1 and V is TRBV11-2, with 9 nucleotides matching TRBD2. The origin of this receptor is a woman in her 30s with Graves' hyperthyroidism. The sample consisted of blood. The CDR3 region is CASSLGIIAGVGVYEQFF. The CDR3 region has the DNA TGTGCCAGCAGCTTAGGGATAATAGCGGGAGTAGGGGTCTATGAGCAGTTCTTC.